The rows below give T cell receptor beta chains drawn from one sample of a study of CD8 T cells in ankylosing spondylitis. TCRdb reprocessed the 5' RACE reads via MiXCR and lists one record per CDR3 protein. Here the sample spans hundreds of thousands of distinct CDR3 sequences, 25% to 30% being singletons. Sequences were obtained from blood, either unsorted or a sorted T cell fraction (not recorded which). Receptors were obtained from a male donor with ankylosing spondylitis. Each CDR3 is given with its conserved first and last residue. The order of the fields is J gene, clone size, CDR3 length, V gene, D gene, CDR3 DNA, CDR3 protein. D genes are given only for firm matches. Size is stated for part of the rows, as once, few or many counts, or as a class when the clone is expanded.

TRBJ2-1 | . | 12 | TRBV11-3 | . | TGTGCCAGCAGCTCCATTCGCAATGAGCAGTTCTTC | CASSSIRNEQFF
TRBJ2-1 | . | 16 | TRBV5-5 | . | TGTGCCAGCAGCTTGGGCCTCCACAGCTCCTACAATGAGCAGTTCTTC | CASSLGLHSSYNEQFF
TRBJ2-1 | . | 16 | TRBV7-6 | TRBD1 | TGTGCCAGCAGCTTAGACCGGGACAGGGGTTACAATGAGCAGTTCTTC | CASSLDRDRGYNEQFF
TRBJ2-1 | . | 15 | TRBV11-3 | . | TGTGCCAGCAGCCCCCACGGGTCCGTCGGCAATGAGCAGTTCTTC | CASSPHGSVGNEQFF
TRBJ2-1 | many | 13 | TRBV28 | TRBD2 | TGTGCCAGCCGCTCCTCGACTAGCCCCGAGCAGTTCTTC | CASRSSTSPEQFF
TRBJ2-5 | . | 15 | TRBV5-1 | TRBD1 | TGCGCCAGCAGCACAAGACAGGGTCGGGAAGAGACCCAGTACTTC | CASSTRQGREETQYF
TRBJ2-1 | few | 12 | TRBV6-1 | TRBD2 | TGTGCCAGCAGTCCCGAGGGACTAGTGAAGTTCTTC | CASSPEGLVKFF
TRBJ1-5 | . | 14 | TRBV29-1 | . | TGCAGCGTTGGTGGGGCGCAGAGCAATCAGCCCCAGCATTTT | CSVGGAQSNQPQHF
TRBJ2-1 | few | 15 | TRBV20-1 | . | TGCAGTGCTAGAGATTACGCGGTTTCCTACAATGAGCAGTTCTTC | CSARDYAVSYNEQFF
TRBJ2-5 | many | 14 | TRBV29-1 | . | TGCAGCGCCGCCAGGACACTCGGAAAAGAGACCCAGTACTTC | CSAARTLGKETQYF
TRBJ1-5 | . | 15 | TRBV6-1 | . | TGTGCCAGCAGTGAACAGATCCGTAGCAATCAGCCCCAGCATTTT | CASSEQIRSNQPQHF
TRBJ2-5 | few | 13 | TRBV12-3/TRBV12-4 | . | TGTGCCAGCAGTTTAGCGCCAGGGGAGACCCAGTACTTC | CASSLAPGETQYF
TRBJ1-4 | . | 15 | TRBV6-1 | TRBD1 | TGTGCCAGCAGAGGGACAGGGGGAACTAATGAAAAACTGTTTTTT | CASRGTGGTNEKLFF
TRBJ2-1 | . | 14 | TRBV5-6 | TRBD2 | TGTGCCAGCAGCTTGGTAGCGGGAGGTCGTGAGCAGTTCTTC | CASSLVAGGREQFF
TRBJ1-2 | . | 14 | TRBV12-3/TRBV12-4 | . | TGTGCCAGCAGCTCTCGGGCCGGTCTCCATGGCTACACCTTC | CASSSRAGLHGYTF
TRBJ2-1 | . | 15 | TRBV7-9 | . | TGTGCCAGCAGCACTCGGGTAGCGGCCTACAATGAGCAGTTCTTC | CASSTRVAAYNEQFF
TRBJ2-1 | few | 14 | TRBV20-1 | TRBD2 | TGCAGTGCTGGGGGGAGGGGATACGGCAATGAGCAGTTCTTC | CSAGGRGYGNEQFF
TRBJ2-1 | few | 16 | TRBV20-1 | TRBD2 | TGCAGTGCTAGAGAGGATAGCGGGAGCTCCTACAATGAGCAGTTCTTC | CSAREDSGSSYNEQFF
TRBJ2-5 | . | 15 | TRBV18 | TRBD1 | TGTGCCAGCTCTCTCCAGGGGGCGCGTCAAGAGACCCAGTACTTC | CASSLQGARQETQYF
TRBJ2-5 | . | 16 | TRBV10-2 | TRBD1 | TGCGCCAGCAGTGACTACACCGGGACAGGGAGGGAGACCCAGTACTTC | CASSDYTGTGRETQYF
TRBJ1-1 | . | 17 | TRBV24-1 | TRBD1 | TGTGCCACCAGTGATGGGCCGCGGGACAGCTTGAACACTGAAGCTTTCTTT | CATSDGPRDSLNTEAFF
TRBJ2-7 | few | 15 | TRBV20-1 | TRBD2 | TGCAGTGCTAGAGTTTCGGGACTAGCGGGAATCGAGCAGTACTTC | CSARVSGLAGIEQYF
TRBJ1-2 | few | 12 | TRBV20-1 | . | TGCAGCCCTGGGGAGAGTAACTATGGCTACACCTTC | CSPGESNYGYTF
TRBJ1-2 | many | 11 | TRBV11-2 | . | TGTGCCAGCAGCCCGGACTATGGCTACACCTTC | CASSPDYGYTF
TRBJ1-2 | . | 14 | TRBV3-1 | . | TGTGCCAGCAGCCACCGACAGGTTGCGGGCGGCTACACCTTC | CASSHRQVAGGYTF
TRBJ2-5 | . | 15 | TRBV20-1 | TRBD2 | TGCAGTGCTAGCCCTGGGGAGGGGTTGGGAGAGACCCAGTACTTC | CSASPGEGLGETQYF
TRBJ2-1 | . | 15 | TRBV10-3 | . | TGTGCCATCAGTGAGTCGGGACGGTCCTACAATGAGCAGTTCTTC | CAISESGRSYNEQFF
TRBJ1-1 | . | 14 | TRBV15 | . | TGTGCCACCAGCACCGGGGGGAAGAACACTGAAGCTTTCTTT | CATSTGGKNTEAFF
TRBJ2-7 | . | 14 | TRBV20-1 | . | TGCAGTGCTACCGGGGTCCCATCTTCCTACGAGCAGTACTTC | CSATGVPSSYEQYF
TRBJ2-2 | . | 16 | TRBV30 | . | TGTGCCTGGAGACTTGGGGGGGCTACGAACACCGGGGAGCTGTTTTTT | CAWRLGGATNTGELFF
TRBJ2-2 | many | 16 | TRBV24-1 | TRBD1 | TGTGCCACCAGTGACCCCGGGACAGGCGACACCGGGGAGCTGTTTTTT | CATSDPGTGDTGELFF
TRBJ1-2 | . | 12 | TRBV20-1 | . | TGCAGTGCTATTTTGACAGGATATGGCTACACCTTC | CSAILTGYGYTF
TRBJ2-1 | many | 14 | TRBV5-5 | . | TGTGCCAGCAGCTTGGGGACAGCATACAATGAGCAGTTCTTC | CASSLGTAYNEQFF
TRBJ1-4 | few | 18 | TRBV5-1 | . | TGCGCCAGCAGCTTGGCCGACAGGCCGTACGGTACCAATGAAAAACTGTTTTTT | CASSLADRPYGTNEKLFF
TRBJ2-1 | . | 19 | TRBV7-7 | TRBD2 | TGTGCCAGCAGCTTAAGAACTAGCGGGAGGGTGGGGGGCAACAATGAGCAGTTCTTC | CASSLRTSGRVGGNNEQFF
TRBJ2-3 | . | 16 | TRBV6-5 | TRBD1 | TGTGCCAGCAGTTACGGGGGGACAGGGGTCACAGATACGCAGTATTTT | CASSYGGTGVTDTQYF
TRBJ2-3 | . | 16 | TRBV7-9 | . | TGTGCCAGCAGCTTACGGAGGAGCGCCAGCACAGATACGCAGTATTTT | CASSLRRSASTDTQYF
TRBJ1-1 | . | 15 | TRBV12-3/TRBV12-4 | . | TGTGCCAGCAGAACATCAGGGGCTCGAAACACTGAAGCTTTCTTT | CASRTSGARNTEAFF
TRBJ2-3 | few | 14 | TRBV3-1 | . | TGTGCCAGCAGGCTGGACAGTAACACAGATACGCAGTATTTT | CASRLDSNTDTQYF
TRBJ2-6 | few | 13 | TRBV29-1 | . | TGCAGCGTTCGGGGGCCTGGGGCCAACGTCCTGACTTTC | CSVRGPGANVLTF
TRBJ2-5 | . | 16 | TRBV4-1 | . | TGCGCCAGCAGCCCGGGGGCGCAGGCAAGGGGGGAGACCCAGTACTTC | CASSPGAQARGETQYF
TRBJ2-1 | few | 15 | TRBV7-8 | TRBD2 | TGTGCCAGCAGCTGGGTGGGGACTAGCATAAATGAGCAGTTCTTC | CASSWVGTSINEQFF
TRBJ2-1 | . | 15 | TRBV5-1 | . | TGCGCCAGCAGCTCGACTGCCCCCTATGAGGGTGAGCAGTTCTTC | CASSSTAPYEGEQFF
TRBJ2-3 | . | 13 | TRBV7-2 | . | TGTGCCAGCAGCTTAGCTTTAGTGGATACGCAGTATTTT | CASSLALVDTQYF
TRBJ1-6 | . | 16 | TRBV20-1 | TRBD1 | TGCAGTGCTCCACAAACCTCCGGGACAGGGGATTCACCCCTCCACTTT | CSAPQTSGTGDSPLHF
TRBJ2-7 | . | 14 | TRBV12-3/TRBV12-4 | TRBD2 | TGTGCCAGCAACGCCGGGACTAGCGGCTACGAGCAGTACTTC | CASNAGTSGYEQYF
TRBJ2-3 | . | 13 | TRBV30 | . | TGTGTCCGGTCCGACACCCCCACAGATACGCAGTATTTT | CVRSDTPTDTQYF
TRBJ1-1 | few | 12 | TRBV13 | . | TGTGCCAGCAGTCGACAAGAGACTGAAGCTTTCTTT | CASSRQETEAFF
TRBJ1-4 | . | 13 | TRBV5-1 | . | TGCGCCAGCAGCTTTGGGGGAAATGAAAAACTGTTTTTT | CASSFGGNEKLFF
TRBJ1-2 | . | 14 | TRBV7-8 | . | TGTGCCATCCCGAACGGTGGGATTTTGGATGGCTACACCTTC | CAIPNGGILDGYTF
TRBJ1-1 | few | 14 | TRBV20-1 | . | TGCAGTGCTAGCCTCGAAGGGAGCGACACTGAAGCTTTCTTT | CSASLEGSDTEAFF
TRBJ2-1 | few | 16 | TRBV6-2/TRBV6-3 | . | TGTGCCAGCAGGCGAGCACCAATGGACAGCTACAATGAGCAGTTCTTC | CASRRAPMDSYNEQFF
TRBJ2-2 | . | 16 | TRBV20-1 | TRBD2 | TGCAGTGCTAGAGACCCACTAGCGGGAAACACCGGGGAGCTGTTTTTT | CSARDPLAGNTGELFF